The clone carrying this TCR beta chain showed up many times. Its specificity is unknown. The read stops 3 residues short of the end of the CDR3; the missing end is completed from the germline J gene. The data originate from a study of T cell clonality in common variable immunodeficiency. Findings and caveats of the study: Reportedly, TCR beta sequences from common variable immunodeficiency showed fewer deletions and N-nucleotide insertions.

Germline loops: CDR1 DFQATT, CDR2 SNEGSKA (reference sequence). The length of the CDR3 is 13 residues. Generated by immunoSEQ multiplex PCR, the TCRdb table keeps only in-frame clones and is missing some. The counts give 35,000 or so clones, none of them seen only once; 0.95% is held by the top ten. This clonotype was obtained from a person between 18 and 70 years old in good health. This chain joins TRBV20-1 and TRBJ1-1; D may be TRBD1 (5 bases). The sequenced sample consisted of peripheral blood mononuclear cells. The CDR3 sequence: CSAREPRALRAFF. Partial CDR3 DNA: TGCAGTGCTAGAGAACCCAGGGCCCTCAGA.